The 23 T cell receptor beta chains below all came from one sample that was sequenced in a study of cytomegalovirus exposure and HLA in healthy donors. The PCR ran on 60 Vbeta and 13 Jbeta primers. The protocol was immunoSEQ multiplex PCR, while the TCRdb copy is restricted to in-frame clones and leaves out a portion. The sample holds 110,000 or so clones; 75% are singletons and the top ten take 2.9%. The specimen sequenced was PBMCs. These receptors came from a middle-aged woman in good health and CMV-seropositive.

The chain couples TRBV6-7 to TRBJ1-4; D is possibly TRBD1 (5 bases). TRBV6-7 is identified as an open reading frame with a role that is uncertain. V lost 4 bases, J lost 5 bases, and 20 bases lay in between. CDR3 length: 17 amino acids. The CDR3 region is CASSSPGGGTGNEKLFF. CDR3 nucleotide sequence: TGTGCCAGCAGTTCCCCTGGGGGGGGGACGGGGAATGAAAAACTGTTTTTT.

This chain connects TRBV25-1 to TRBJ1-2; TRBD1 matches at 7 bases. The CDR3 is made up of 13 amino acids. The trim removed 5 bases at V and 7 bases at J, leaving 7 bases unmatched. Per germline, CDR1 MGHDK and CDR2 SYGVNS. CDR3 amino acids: CASSQGGRFGYTF. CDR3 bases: TGTGCCAGCAGTCAAGGGGGCAGGTTTGGCTACACCTTC.

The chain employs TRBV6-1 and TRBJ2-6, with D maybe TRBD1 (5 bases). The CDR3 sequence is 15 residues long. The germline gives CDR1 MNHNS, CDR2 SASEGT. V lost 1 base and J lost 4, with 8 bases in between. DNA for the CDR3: TGTGCCAGCAGTGAAGTAGGGGCGGGGGCCAACGTCCTGACTTTC. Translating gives CASSEVGAGANVLTF.

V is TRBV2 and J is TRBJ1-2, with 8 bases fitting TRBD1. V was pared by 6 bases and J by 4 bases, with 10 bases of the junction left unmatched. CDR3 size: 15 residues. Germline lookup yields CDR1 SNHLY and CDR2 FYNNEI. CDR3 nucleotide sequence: TGTGCCAGCAGGCCCGGACAGGGTGCGGGCTATGGCTACACCTTC. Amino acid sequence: CASRPGQGAGYGYTF. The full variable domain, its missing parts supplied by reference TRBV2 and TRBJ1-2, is EPEVTQTPSHQVTQMGQEVILRCVPISNHLYFYWYRQILGQKVEFLVSFYNNEISEKSEIFDDQFSVERPDGSNFTLKIRSTKLEDSAMYFCASRPGQGAGYGYTFGSGTRLTVV.

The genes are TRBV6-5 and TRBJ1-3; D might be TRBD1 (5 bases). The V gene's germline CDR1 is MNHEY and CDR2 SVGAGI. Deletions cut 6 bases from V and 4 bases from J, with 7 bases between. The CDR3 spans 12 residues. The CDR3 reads CASRGQGNTIYF. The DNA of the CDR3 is TGTGCCAGCAGGGGGCAAGGAAACACCATATATTTT.

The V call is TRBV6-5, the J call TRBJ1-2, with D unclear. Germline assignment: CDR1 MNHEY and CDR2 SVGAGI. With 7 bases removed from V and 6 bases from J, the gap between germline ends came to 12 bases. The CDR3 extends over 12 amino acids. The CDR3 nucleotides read TGTGCCAGCAAGAGAGGGATACATGGCTACACCTTC. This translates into CASKRGIHGYTF.

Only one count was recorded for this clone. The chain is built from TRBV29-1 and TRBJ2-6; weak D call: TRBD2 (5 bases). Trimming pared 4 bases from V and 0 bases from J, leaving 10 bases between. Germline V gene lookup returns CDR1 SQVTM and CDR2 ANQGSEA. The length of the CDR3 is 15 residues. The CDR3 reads CSVGRQTSGANVLTF. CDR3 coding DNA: TGCAGCGTTGGGAGGCAGACCTCTGGGGCCAACGTCCTGACTTTC.

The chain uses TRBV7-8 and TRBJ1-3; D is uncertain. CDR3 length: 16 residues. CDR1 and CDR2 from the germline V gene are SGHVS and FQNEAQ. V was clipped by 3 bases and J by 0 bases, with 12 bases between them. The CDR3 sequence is CASSFGSGDSGNTIYF. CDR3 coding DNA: TGTGCCAGCAGCTTTGGCAGCGGGGACTCTGGAAACACCATATATTTT.

The CDR3 nucleotides are TGTGCCAGCAGCCCGCACAGGGGGGCTGCAACTAATGAAAAACTGTTTTTT. Its protein product is CASSPHRGAATNEKLFF. The chain uses TRBV28 and TRBJ1-4; 8 bases match TRBD1. This CDR3 has 17 amino acids. CDR1 MDHEN and CDR2 SYDVKM come from the germline V gene. V was pared by 6 bases and J by 0 bases, with 9 bases of the junction left unmatched.

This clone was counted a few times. The CDR3 sequence: CASSQDTPGSGIYNEQFF. The CDR3 bases are TGCGCCAGCAGCCAAGATACCCCCGGTAGCGGGATTTACAATGAGCAGTTCTTC. The genes are TRBV4-3 and TRBJ2-1; 8 nucleotides align to TRBD2. The germline V gene encodes CDR1 LGHNA and CDR2 YSLEER. The junction had 11 bases not matched to a gene; V was cut back by 0 bases and J by 4 bases. The length of the CDR3 is 18 residues.

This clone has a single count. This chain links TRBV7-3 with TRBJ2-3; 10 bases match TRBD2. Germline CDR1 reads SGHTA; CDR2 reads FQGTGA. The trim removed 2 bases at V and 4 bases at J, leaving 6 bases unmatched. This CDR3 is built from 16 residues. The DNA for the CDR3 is TGTGCCAGCAGCTTAGTAGCGGGGGGCAGGGCAGATACGCAGTATTTT. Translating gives CASSLVAGGRADTQYF.

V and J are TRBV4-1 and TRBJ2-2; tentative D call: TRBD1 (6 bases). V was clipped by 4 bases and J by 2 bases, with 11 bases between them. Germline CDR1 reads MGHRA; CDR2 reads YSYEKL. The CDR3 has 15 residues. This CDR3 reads CASSPGDINTGELFF. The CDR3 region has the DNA TGCGCCAGCAGCCCCGGGGACATTAACACCGGGGAGCTGTTTTTT.

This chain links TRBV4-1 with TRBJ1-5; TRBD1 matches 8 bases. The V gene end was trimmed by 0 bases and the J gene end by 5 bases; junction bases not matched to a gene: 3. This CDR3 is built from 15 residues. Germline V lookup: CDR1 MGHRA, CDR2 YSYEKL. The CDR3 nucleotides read TGCGCCAGCAGCCAAGATTCAGGGGGCTATCAGCCCCAGCATTTT. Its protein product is CASSQDSGGYQPQHF.

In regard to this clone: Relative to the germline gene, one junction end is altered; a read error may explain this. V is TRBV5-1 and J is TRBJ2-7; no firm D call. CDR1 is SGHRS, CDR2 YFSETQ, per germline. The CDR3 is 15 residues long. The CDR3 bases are TGCGCCAACAGCACTCGACTGTCCCCATCCTACGAGCAGTACTTC. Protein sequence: CANSTRLSPSYEQYF.

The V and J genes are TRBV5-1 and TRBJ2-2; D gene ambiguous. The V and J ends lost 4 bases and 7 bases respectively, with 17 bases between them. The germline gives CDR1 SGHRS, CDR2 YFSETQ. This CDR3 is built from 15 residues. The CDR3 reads CASSLHEMRIGELFF. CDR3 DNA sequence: TGCGCCAGCAGCCTCCACGAGATGCGAATCGGGGAGCTGTTTTTT.

The CDR3: CASSVQSPTPGSGKEKLFF. The CDR3 DNA follows: TGTGCCAGCAGCGTTCAAAGTCCCACGCCAGGGTCCGGAAAAGAAAAACTGTTTTTT. The J gene is TRBJ1-4, the V gene TRBV9, with D possibly being TRBD1 (5 bases). Germline CDR1 and CDR2: SGDLS and YYNGEE. The CDR3 totals 19 residues. V was pared by 2 bases and J by 8 bases, with 28 bases between.

The CDR3 loop is CASSLRTGGDSVTYEQYF. CDR3 bases: TGCGCCAGCAGCTTAAGGACAGGGGGCGATTCCGTAACCTACGAGCAGTACTTC. The J gene is TRBJ2-7, the V gene TRBV5-1, with 11 bases aligning to TRBD1. Germline CDR1 and CDR2: SGHRS and YFSETQ. The CDR3 spans 18 residues. V dropped 2 bases and J dropped 2; count of bases not matched to a gene: 12.

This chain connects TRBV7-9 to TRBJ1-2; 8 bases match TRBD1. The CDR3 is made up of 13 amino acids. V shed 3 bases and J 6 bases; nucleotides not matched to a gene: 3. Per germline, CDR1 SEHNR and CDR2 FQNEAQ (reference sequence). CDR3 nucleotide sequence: TGTGCCAGCAGCTTTATGGACAGGGATGGCTACACCTTC. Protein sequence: CASSFMDRDGYTF.

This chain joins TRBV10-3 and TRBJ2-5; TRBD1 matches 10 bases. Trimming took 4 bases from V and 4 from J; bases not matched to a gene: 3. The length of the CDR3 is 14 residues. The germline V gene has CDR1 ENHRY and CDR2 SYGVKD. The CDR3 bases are TGTGCCATCAGTGCATGGACAGGGGGAGAGACCCAGTACTTC. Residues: CAISAWTGGETQYF.

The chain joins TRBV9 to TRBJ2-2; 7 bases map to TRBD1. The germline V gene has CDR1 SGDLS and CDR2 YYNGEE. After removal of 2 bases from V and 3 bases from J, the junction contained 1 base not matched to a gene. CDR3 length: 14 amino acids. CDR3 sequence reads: CASSVTGYTGELFF. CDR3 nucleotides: TGTGCCAGCAGCGTGACAGGGTACACCGGGGAGCTGTTTTTT.

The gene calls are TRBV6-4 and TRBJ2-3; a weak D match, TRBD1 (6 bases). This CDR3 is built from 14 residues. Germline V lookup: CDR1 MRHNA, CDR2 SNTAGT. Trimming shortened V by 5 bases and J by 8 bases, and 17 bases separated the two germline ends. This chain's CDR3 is CASSYMAGVFTQYF. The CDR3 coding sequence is TGTGCCAGCAGTTATATGGCAGGGGTGTTTACGCAGTATTTT.

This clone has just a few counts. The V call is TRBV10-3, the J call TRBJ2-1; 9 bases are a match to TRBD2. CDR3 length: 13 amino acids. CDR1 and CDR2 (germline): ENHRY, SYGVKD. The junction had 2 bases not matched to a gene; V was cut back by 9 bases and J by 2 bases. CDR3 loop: CAIAGGPYNEQFF. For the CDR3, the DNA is TGTGCCATAGCGGGAGGCCCCTACAATGAGCAGTTCTTC.

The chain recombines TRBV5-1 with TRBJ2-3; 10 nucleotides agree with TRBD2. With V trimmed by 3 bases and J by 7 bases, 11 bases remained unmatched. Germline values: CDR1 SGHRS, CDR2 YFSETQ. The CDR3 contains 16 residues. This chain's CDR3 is CASSSQLAGPSNTQYF. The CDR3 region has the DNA TGCGCCAGCAGCTCCCAACTAGCGGGACCTTCGAATACGCAGTATTTT.